Following are 10 T cell receptor beta chains from one sample sequenced in a study of blood T cell repertoires in COVID-19. Method: immunoSEQ multiplex PCR; TCRdb's copy keeps in-frame clones and lacks some. The data show over 200,000 clones, with around nine tenths seen just once and 5.5% to 7.5% held by the top ten. The material sequenced was peripheral blood. Receptors originate from a man aged 55 to 70 who had recovered from COVID-19.

V and J are TRBV18 and TRBJ2-7, with D tentatively TRBD1 (6 bases). The CDR3 extends over 14 amino acids. Per germline, CDR1 KGHSH and CDR2 LQKENI. Trimming took 3 bases from V and 2 from J, leaving 11 bases between them. The CDR3 region is CASSPGTSAYEQYF. The CDR3 nucleotides read TGTGCCAGCTCACCCGGGACATCGGCCTACGAGCAGTACTTC. The full variable domain, with the rest looked up from reference TRBV18 and TRBJ2-7, is NAGVMQNPRHLVRRRGQEARLRCSPMKGHSHVYWYRQLPEEGLKFMVYLQKENIIDESGMPKERFSAEFPKEGPSILRIQQVVRGDSAAYFCASSPGTSAYEQYFGPGTRLTVT.

This chain connects TRBV2 to TRBJ1-5, with TRBD1 matching over 11 bases. This CDR3 region has 15 residues. Unmatched junction bases numbered 4, after V lost 4 bases and J lost 5 bases. From germline, CDR1 is SNHLY and CDR2 FYNNEI. CDR3 residues: CASSADRGPDQPQHF. The CDR3 bases are TGTGCCAGCAGTGCGGACAGGGGGCCCGATCAGCCCCAGCATTTT.

The chain recombines TRBV10-1 with TRBJ1-1; D is unclear. The CDR3 sequence is 14 residues long. V lost 2 bases and J 3 bases, leaving 10 bases between the germline ends. Germline V CDR1 and CDR2: WNHNN, SYGVQD (reference sequence). The CDR3 DNA sequence: TGCGCCAGCAGTGAGGCCAGGCGGGACACTGAAGCTTTCTTT. This sequence encodes CASSEARRDTEAFF.

This chain uses TRBV6-1 with TRBJ2-1, with 9 positions matching TRBD2. The length of the CDR3 is 17 residues. Germline V gene lookup returns CDR1 MNHNS and CDR2 SASEGT. V shed 3 bases, J shed 3 bases, and the junction held 9 bases outside the gene matches. The CDR3 coding sequence is TGTGCCAGCAGTGACACTCGGGTAGCGGGAGTCTACAATGAGCAGTTCTTC. Translation gives CASSDTRVAGVYNEQFF.

The chain recombines TRBV13 with TRBJ2-2; 10 nucleotides agree with TRBD1. CDR3 length: 16 residues. J gave up 3 bases and V 5 bases, and 6 bases lay outside the gene matches. Germline CDR1 reads PRHDT; CDR2 reads FYEKMQ (reference sequence). In DNA form, the CDR3 reads TGTGCCAGCAGCAATCGACAGGGGGCGTACACCGGGGAGCTGTTTTTT. It translates to CASSNRQGAYTGELFF.

This chain joins TRBV10-3 and TRBJ1-1, with 7 bases identical to TRBD1. The CDR3 extends over 17 amino acids. Germline V lookup: CDR1 ENHRY, CDR2 SYGVKD. V lost 6 bases to trimming and J lost 4 bases; unmatched junction nucleotides: 17. CDR3 residues: CAISYRLQGTVGTEAFF. The CDR3 DNA reads as TGTGCCATCAGCTATCGACTCCAAGGGACAGTTGGCACTGAAGCTTTCTTT.

The rearrangement uses TRBV6-5 and TRBJ1-2, with D unresolved. The V gene lost 2 bases and the J gene lost 8 bases, with 12 bases spanning the gap. The CDR3 has 13 amino acids. CDR1 is MNHEY and CDR2 is SVGAGI in the germline V gene. CDR3 residues: CASSYTGKEGYTF. In nucleotides, the CDR3 is TGTGCCAGCAGTTACACCGGAAAGGAGGGCTACACCTTC.

The chain couples TRBV10-1 to TRBJ2-3, with TRBD2 identical over 9 bases. Germline CDR1 and CDR2: WNHNN and SYGVQD (reference sequence). The CDR3 is made up of 16 amino acids. Unmatched junction bases numbered 15, after V lost 8 bases and J lost 6 bases. Here the CDR3 reads CASSSGTSRLADTQYF. The CDR3, as DNA: TGCGCCAGCTCTTCTGGGACTAGCCGGCTAGCCGATACGCAGTATTTT.

V gene TRBV6-5 combines with J gene TRBJ1-5; 8 bases line up with TRBD1. Looked up from germline, CDR1 is MNHEY and CDR2 is SVGAGI. The CDR3 covers 14 residues. V trimming: 7 bases; J trimming: 2 bases; junction bases outside the gene matches: 4. The CDR3 spells CASNGQGGNQPQHF. In DNA form, the CDR3 reads TGTGCCAGCAACGGACAGGGTGGCAATCAGCCCCAGCATTTT.

The CDR3 spells CASSFSGSSSYEQYF. Here the CDR3 DNA reads TGCGCCAGCAGCTTCTCCGGGTCTAGCTCCTACGAGCAGTACTTC. The chain recombines TRBV5-1 with TRBJ2-7; D not certain. CDR1 SGHRS and CDR2 YFSETQ come from the germline V gene. The CDR3 runs 15 residues. Trimming shortened V by 2 bases and J by 0 bases, and 12 bases separated the two germline ends.